The clone carrying this T cell receptor beta chain was counted a single time. The V segment lost 7 bases and the J segment 1 base; nucleotides outside the gene matches: 12. CDR3 size: 17 residues. Germline V gene lookup returns CDR1 SNHLY and CDR2 FYNNEI. These data come from a study of blood T cell repertoires in COVID-19. In the study overall: COVID-19 samples from acute and convalescent phases originated in the United States, Italy and Spain.

Sequenced by immunoSEQ multiplex PCR; TCRdb stores in-frame clones only, minus some. This sample yields a few hundred thousand clones, of which around 85% are seen a single time; 18% belongs to the top ten. Participants spanned ages about 18 to 95 years and resided in about 24 US areas. Two negative PCRs, clearance, or symptom resolution characterized the recovered Cohort 3 donors. The sample consisted of PBMCs or T cells enriched from blood (not recorded which). This rearrangement joins TRBV2 to TRBJ2-1, with TRBD1 identical over 8 bases. This clonotype was obtained from a man aged 40-49 years who had recovered from COVID-19. The chain's CDR3 is CASTHYRGFVSYNEQFF. The DNA of the CDR3 is TGTGCCAGCACCCACTACAGGGGGTTTGTTTCCTACAATGAGCAGTTCTTC.